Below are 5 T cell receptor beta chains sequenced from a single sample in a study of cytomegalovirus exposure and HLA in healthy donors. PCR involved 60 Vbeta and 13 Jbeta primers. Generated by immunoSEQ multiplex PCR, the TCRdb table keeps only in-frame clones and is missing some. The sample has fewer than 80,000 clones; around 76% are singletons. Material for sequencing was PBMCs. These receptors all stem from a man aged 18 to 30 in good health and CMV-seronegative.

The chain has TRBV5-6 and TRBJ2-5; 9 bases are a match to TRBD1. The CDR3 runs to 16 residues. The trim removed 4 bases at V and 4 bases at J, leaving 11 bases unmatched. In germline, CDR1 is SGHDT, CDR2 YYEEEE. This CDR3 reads CASSHTGGAFRETQYF. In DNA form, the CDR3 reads TGTGCCAGCAGCCATACAGGGGGCGCTTTCCGAGAGACCCAGTACTTC.

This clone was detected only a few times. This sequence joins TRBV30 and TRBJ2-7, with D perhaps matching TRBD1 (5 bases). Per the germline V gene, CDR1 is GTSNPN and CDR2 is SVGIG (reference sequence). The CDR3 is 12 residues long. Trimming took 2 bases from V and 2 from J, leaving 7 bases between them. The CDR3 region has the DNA TGTGCCTGGAGTTTAGGGGCCTACGAGCAGTACTTC. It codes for CAWSLGAYEQYF.

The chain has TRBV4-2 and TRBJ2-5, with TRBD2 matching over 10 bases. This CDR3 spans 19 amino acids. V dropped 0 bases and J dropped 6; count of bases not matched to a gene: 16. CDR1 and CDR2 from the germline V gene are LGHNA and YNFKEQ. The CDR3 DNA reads TGTGCCAGCAGCCAAGAAAGGGGAGGTAGCGGGGGGCTGAGGCAGACCCAGTACTTC. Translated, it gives CASSQERGGSGGLRQTQYF.

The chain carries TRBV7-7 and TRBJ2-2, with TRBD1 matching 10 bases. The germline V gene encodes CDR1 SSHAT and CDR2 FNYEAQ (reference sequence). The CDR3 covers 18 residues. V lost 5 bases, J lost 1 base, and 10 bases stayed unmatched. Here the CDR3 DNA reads TGTGCCAGCAGCACCCCCGGGACAGGGGATTGGAACACCGGGGAGCTGTTTTTT. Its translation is CASSTPGTGDWNTGELFF.

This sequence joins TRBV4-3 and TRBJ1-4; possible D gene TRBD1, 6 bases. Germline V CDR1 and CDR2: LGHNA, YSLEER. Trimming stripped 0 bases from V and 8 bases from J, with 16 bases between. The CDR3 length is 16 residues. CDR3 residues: CASSQEAGARREKLFF. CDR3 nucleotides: TGCGCCAGCAGCCAAGAAGCAGGGGCGCGGAGGGAAAAACTGTTTTTT.